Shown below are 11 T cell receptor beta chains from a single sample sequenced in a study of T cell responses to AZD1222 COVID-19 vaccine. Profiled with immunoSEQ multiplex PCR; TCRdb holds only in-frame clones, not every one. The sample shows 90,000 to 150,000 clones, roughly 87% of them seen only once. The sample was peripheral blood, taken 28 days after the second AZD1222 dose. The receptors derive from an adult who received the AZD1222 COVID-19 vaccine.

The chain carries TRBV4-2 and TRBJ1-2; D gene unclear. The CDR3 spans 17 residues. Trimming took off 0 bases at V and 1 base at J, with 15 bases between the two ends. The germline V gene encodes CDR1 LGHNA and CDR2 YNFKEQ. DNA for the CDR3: TGTGCCAGCAGCCAAGACCGAGGAGGGCAAATTAACTATGGCTACACCTTC. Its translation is CASSQDRGGQINYGYTF.

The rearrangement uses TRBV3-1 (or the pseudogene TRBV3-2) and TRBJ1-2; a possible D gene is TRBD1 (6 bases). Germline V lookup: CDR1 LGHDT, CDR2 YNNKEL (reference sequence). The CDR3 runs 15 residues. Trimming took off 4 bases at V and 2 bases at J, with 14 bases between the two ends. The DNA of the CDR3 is TGTGCCAGCAGCCCGAGTGGGGGCGGAAACTATGGCTACACCTTC. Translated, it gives CASSPSGGGNYGYTF.

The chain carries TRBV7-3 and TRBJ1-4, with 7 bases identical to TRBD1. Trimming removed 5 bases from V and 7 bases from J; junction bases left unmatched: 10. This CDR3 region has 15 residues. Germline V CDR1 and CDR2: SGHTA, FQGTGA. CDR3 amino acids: CASSRRGRGGEKLFF. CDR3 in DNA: TGTGCCAGCAGCCGTAGGGGGCGCGGAGGTGAAAAACTGTTTTTT.

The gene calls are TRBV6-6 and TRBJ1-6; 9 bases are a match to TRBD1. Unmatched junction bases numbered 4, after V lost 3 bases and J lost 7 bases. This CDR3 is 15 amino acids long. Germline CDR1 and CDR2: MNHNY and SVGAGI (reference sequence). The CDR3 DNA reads TGTGCCAGCAGTTATCTCGACAGGGGGAATTCACCCCTCCACTTT. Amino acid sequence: CASSYLDRGNSPLHF.

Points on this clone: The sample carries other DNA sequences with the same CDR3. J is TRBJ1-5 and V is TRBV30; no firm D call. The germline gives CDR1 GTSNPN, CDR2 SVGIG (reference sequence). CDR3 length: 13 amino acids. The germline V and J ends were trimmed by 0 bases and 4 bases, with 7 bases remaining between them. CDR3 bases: TGTGCCTGGAGTGTAGGAGGTAATCAGCCCCAGCATTTT. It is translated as CAWSVGGNQPQHF.

CDR3 in DNA: TGTGCCAGTAGTAAAGGACCTTTCTACGAGCAGTACTTC. It codes for CASSKGPFYEQYF. The rearrangement links TRBV19 to TRBJ2-7, with D unclear. V was shortened by 4 bases and J by 3 bases, with 10 bases between the two germline ends. This CDR3 has 13 amino acids. The germline gives CDR1 LNHDA, CDR2 SQIVND (reference sequence).

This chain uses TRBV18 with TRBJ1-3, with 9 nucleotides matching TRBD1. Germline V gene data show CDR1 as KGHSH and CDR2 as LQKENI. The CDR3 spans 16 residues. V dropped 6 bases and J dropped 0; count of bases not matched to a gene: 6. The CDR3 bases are TGTGCCAGCTCCTTGGACAGGGGATACTCTGGAAACACCATATATTTT. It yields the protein CASSLDRGYSGNTIYF.

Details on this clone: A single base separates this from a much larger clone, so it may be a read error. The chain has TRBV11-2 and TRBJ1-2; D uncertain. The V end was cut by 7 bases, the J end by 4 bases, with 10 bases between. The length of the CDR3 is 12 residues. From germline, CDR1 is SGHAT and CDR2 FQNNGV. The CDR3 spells CASNLGFYGYTF. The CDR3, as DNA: TGTGCCAGCAACTTGGGATTCTATGGCTACACCTTC.

CDR3 sequence: CASSYMTPSAYNEQFF. In DNA, the CDR3 is TGTGCCAGCAGTTACATGACACCAAGCGCCTACAATGAGCAGTTCTTC. The chain employs TRBV27 and TRBJ2-1; D not resolved. Trimming stripped 4 bases from V and 2 bases from J, with 15 bases between. The CDR3 totals 16 residues. Germline assignment: CDR1 MNHEY and CDR2 SMNVEV (reference sequence).

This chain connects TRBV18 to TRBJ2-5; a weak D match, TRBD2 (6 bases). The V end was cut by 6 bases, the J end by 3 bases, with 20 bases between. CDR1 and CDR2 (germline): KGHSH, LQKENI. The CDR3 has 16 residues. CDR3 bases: TGTGCCAGCTCGCTTTTTGCATTCGGAGGGGAAGAGACCCAGTACTTC. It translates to CASSLFAFGGEETQYF.

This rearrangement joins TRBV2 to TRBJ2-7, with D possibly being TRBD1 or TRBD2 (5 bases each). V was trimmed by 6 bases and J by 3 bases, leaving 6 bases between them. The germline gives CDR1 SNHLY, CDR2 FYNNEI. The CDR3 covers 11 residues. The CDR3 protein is CASRRGYEQYF. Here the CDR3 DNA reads TGTGCCAGCAGGAGGGGCTACGAGCAGTACTTC.